A single sample is the source of the 19 T cell receptor beta chains below, sequenced in a study of blood T cell repertoires in COVID-19. The table came from immunoSEQ multiplex PCR; TCRdb's copy has only in-frame clones and leaves some out. The sample consists of 110,000 to 150,000 clones, about 90% of them appearing once. The sequencing sample was made of peripheral blood. The receptors originated from a woman aged 45 to 65 with acute or convalescent COVID-19.

This chain uses TRBV3-1 (or the pseudogene TRBV3-2) with TRBJ2-4, with D possibly TRBD1 on 6 matching bases. The CDR3 sequence is 17 residues long. Trimming left V 1 base short and J 7 bases short, with 20 bases between. Germline CDR1 and CDR2: LGHDT and YNNKEL (reference sequence). As DNA, the CDR3 is TGTGCCAGCAGCCAAGGGATGGGGCAGGGGCGCGGGAACATTCAGTACTTC. The encoded protein is CASSQGMGQGRGNIQYF.

This clone was counted a few times. V gene TRBV19 combines with J gene TRBJ2-7, with TRBD1 matching 11 bases. There are 15 residues in the CDR3. With 8 bases clipped from V and 4 bases from J, the junction kept 10 bases outside the gene matches. In germline, CDR1 is LNHDA, CDR2 SQIVND (reference sequence). The CDR3, as DNA: TGTGCCAGTTCCCTGGCGGACAGGGGGCTGTACGAGCAGTACTTC. This codes for CASSLADRGLYEQYF.

The genes are TRBV19 and TRBJ1-4, with D maybe TRBD1 (5 bases). The length of the CDR3 is 18 residues. V gave up 6 bases and J gave up 0 bases, with 20 bases separating them. Germline-derived CDR1 and CDR2 are LNHDA and SQIVND (reference sequence). The CDR3 region has the DNA TGTGCCAGTAGCCCCCAAATGACAGCTACCCCAACTAATGAAAAACTGTTTTTT. Amino acids: CASSPQMTATPTNEKLFF. The whole variable domain, filled in from reference TRBV19 and TRBJ1-4, reads DGGITQSPKYLFRKEGQNVTLSCEQNLNHDAMYWYRQDPGQGLRLIYYSQIVNDFQKGDIAEGYSVSREKKESFPLTVTSAQKNPTAFYLCASSPQMTATPTNEKLFFGSGTQLSVL.

The chain carries TRBV11-2 and TRBJ1-2; no definite D call. From germline, CDR1 is SGHAT and CDR2 FQNNGV. The CDR3 length is 15 residues. The V gene lost 0 bases and the J gene lost 7 bases, with 15 bases spanning the gap. CDR3 sequence reads: CASSLDPGEIGGYTF. CDR3 nucleotide sequence: TGTGCCAGCAGCTTAGATCCCGGGGAGATAGGTGGCTACACCTTC.

This rearrangement joins TRBV27 to TRBJ1-1; D is ambiguous. V lost 3 bases, J lost 1 base, and 6 bases lay in between. The germline V gene encodes CDR1 MNHEY and CDR2 SMNVEV (reference sequence). The CDR3 length is 13 residues. CDR3 in DNA: TGTGCCAGCAGTTTGCGAGGGAACACTGAAGCTTTCTTT. It yields the protein CASSLRGNTEAFF.

V gene TRBV19 combines with J gene TRBJ2-1; 8 bases map to TRBD2. Trimming removed 6 bases from V and 3 bases from J; junction bases left unmatched: 7. The CDR3 is 15 amino acids. Per the germline V gene, CDR1 is LNHDA and CDR2 is SQIVND (reference sequence). CDR3 amino acids: CASRTGTRGYNEQFF. CDR3 DNA sequence: TGTGCCAGTAGGACCGGGACTAGGGGCTACAATGAGCAGTTCTTC.

This clone was counted between two and nine times. The chain carries TRBV10-2 and TRBJ2-2; TRBD2 aligns across 8 bases. Germline-derived CDR1 and CDR2 are WSHSY and SAAADI. V gave up 4 bases and J gave up 2 bases; unmatched junction bases: 9. CDR3 length: 17 amino acids. CDR3 bases: TGCGCCAGCAGTGCTCTGGCGGGGGGATTTAACACCGGGGAGCTGTTTTTT. It specifies CASSALAGGFNTGELFF.

The V call is TRBV7-2, the J call TRBJ2-3; 8 positions agree with TRBD1. Germline-derived CDR1 and CDR2 are SGHTA and FQGNSA. Trimming cost V 0 bases and J 2 bases; bases outside gene matches: 7. The CDR3 runs to 17 residues. The CDR3 reads CASSLAWRTGSTDTQYF. The DNA of the CDR3 is TGTGCCAGCAGCTTAGCGTGGAGGACAGGGTCCACAGATACGCAGTATTTT.

The chain carries TRBV19 and TRBJ2-3, with TRBD1 identical over 9 bases. The length of the CDR3 is 16 residues. Germline CDR1 LNHDA, CDR2 SQIVND (reference sequence). The junction had 8 bases not matched to a gene; V was cut back by 6 bases and J by 1 base. The CDR3 DNA is TGTGCCAGTAGGAGGGACAGGGTAGAAGGCACAGATACGCAGTATTTT. Translation gives CASRRDRVEGTDTQYF.

V gene TRBV7-9 combines with J gene TRBJ2-3; D possibly corresponds to TRBD1 (7 bases). Trimming pared 6 bases from V and 2 bases from J, leaving 12 bases between. From germline, CDR1 is SEHNR and CDR2 FQNEAQ (reference sequence). CDR3 length: 14 residues. CDR3 nucleotide sequence: TGTGCCAGCAGTCGCGGGACAGCCACAGATACGCAGTATTTT. This gives the protein CASSRGTATDTQYF.

The chain recombines TRBV18 with TRBJ1-1; possible D gene TRBD1, 5 bases. Per the germline V gene, CDR1 is KGHSH and CDR2 is LQKENI. The CDR3 consists of 13 residues. Trimming removed 6 bases at V and 6 bases at J, with 14 bases between. CDR3 DNA: TGTGCCAGCTCCCTTGACAGAAGCGCTGAAGCTTTCTTT. Amino acids: CASSLDRSAEAFF.

The chain employs TRBV5-1 and TRBJ2-7, with 7 positions matching TRBD2. In germline, CDR1 is SGHRS, CDR2 YFSETQ. This CDR3 comprises 14 residues. Trimming removed 4 bases from V and 2 bases from J; junction bases left unmatched: 6. CDR3 region: CASSLRLAAYEQYF. The CDR3 coding sequence is TGCGCCAGCAGCCTCAGACTAGCCGCCTACGAGCAGTACTTC.

The chain employs TRBV7-9 and TRBJ2-3; TRBD2 aligns across 7 bases. CDR3 length: 17 amino acids. Germline lookup yields CDR1 SEHNR and CDR2 FQNEAQ (reference sequence). After removal of 1 base from V and 3 bases from J, the junction contained 10 bases not matched to a gene. The CDR3 sequence is CASSLGLLGGSTDTQYF. Here the CDR3 DNA reads TGTGCCAGCAGCTTAGGCCTTCTGGGCGGGAGTACAGATACGCAGTATTTT.

The chain uses TRBV2 and TRBJ1-4; TRBD1 might be the D (6 bases). The CDR3 length is 15 residues. Per the germline V gene, CDR1 is SNHLY and CDR2 is FYNNEI. With 6 bases removed from V and 5 bases from J, the gap between germline ends came to 16 bases. CDR3 residues: CASRGAPAANEKLFF. In DNA form, the CDR3 reads TGTGCCAGCAGGGGGGCCCCGGCCGCAAATGAAAAACTGTTTTTT.

This chain uses TRBV9 with TRBJ2-5, with 12 bases identical to TRBD1. The V segment lost 3 bases and the J segment 12 bases; nucleotides outside the gene matches: 3. The CDR3 loop spans 12 amino acids. Germline loops: CDR1 SGDLS, CDR2 YYNGEE. CDR3 amino acids: CASSAGTGGEYF. The CDR3 coding sequence is TGTGCCAGCAGCGCAGGGACAGGGGGCGAGTACTTC.

The V and J genes are TRBV2 and TRBJ2-7; 7 nucleotides align to TRBD2. V was pared by 7 bases and J by 3 bases, with 6 bases of the junction left unmatched. Per germline, CDR1 SNHLY and CDR2 FYNNEI. The CDR3 totals 13 residues. CDR3 DNA: TGTGCCAGCAAAAGCGGGACTTTCTACGAGCAGTACTTC. Its translation: CASKSGTFYEQYF.

This chain joins TRBV6-1 and TRBJ2-1, with 8 bases aligning to TRBD2. Germline V lookup: CDR1 MNHNS, CDR2 SASEGT. The CDR3 is 17 amino acids. Losses at the gene ends were 0 bases for V and 0 bases for J; bases not matched to a gene: 4. In nucleotides, the CDR3 is TGTGCCAGCAGTGAAGCGGTGAGCGGGAGCTCCTACAATGAGCAGTTCTTC. Translating it yields CASSEAVSGSSYNEQFF.

This chain links TRBV6-4 with TRBJ2-1, with D possibly TRBD2 on 6 matching bases. The CDR3 consists of 11 residues. V gave up 6 bases and J gave up 8 bases, with 8 bases separating them. CDR1 is MRHNA and CDR2 is SNTAGT in the germline V gene. The CDR3 spells CASREGYEQFF. The CDR3 DNA sequence: TGTGCCAGCAGGGAGGGTTATGAGCAGTTCTTC.

The CDR3 DNA reads as TGTGCCAGCAGTGAATCCCTATCGATGCACGAGCAGTACTTC. As protein: CASSESLSMHEQYF. The chain carries TRBV25-1 and TRBJ2-7, with D unclear. The germline V gene encodes CDR1 MGHDK and CDR2 SYGVNS. The CDR3 spans 14 residues. Trimming left V 1 base short and J 5 bases short, with 12 bases between.